This TCR beta chain was retrieved from a study of cytomegalovirus exposure and HLA in healthy donors. Overall study context: Of the donors genotyped, approximately 430 in all, about 82% fell in the Caucasian-associated ancestry cluster. Study findings and constraints: According to the study, 150 to 200 TCR beta chains were cytomegalovirus-associated.

The PCR contained 60 Vbeta and 13 Jbeta primers. The authors' processing: Approximately 11 million of 80 million to 85 million unique TCR beta chains were shared, per a later count. Sequenced by immunoSEQ multiplex PCR; TCRdb stores in-frame clones only, minus some. The V and J calls and clone size come from that table; D and trimming were worked out from the DNA. Here the sample spans over 100,000 clones, 76% being singletons. A remark on this clone: The target antigen is unknown.

At collection, donors were nominally healthy, but unrecorded immune exposures were probable. There are 14 residues in the CDR3. In germline, CDR1 is SQVTM, CDR2 ANQGSEA. This sequence joins TRBV29-1 and TRBJ2-5; possible D gene TRBD2, 6 bases. The assigned J gene may be wrong: the sequence end matches TRBJ2-7 better. This receptor was identified in a female donor in good health and CMV-seropositive. Material for sequencing was PBMCs. The CDR3, as DNA: TGCAGCGTGCGGGGAGGCAGTTCCACCTACGAGCAGTACTTC. It specifies CSVRGGSSTYEQYF.